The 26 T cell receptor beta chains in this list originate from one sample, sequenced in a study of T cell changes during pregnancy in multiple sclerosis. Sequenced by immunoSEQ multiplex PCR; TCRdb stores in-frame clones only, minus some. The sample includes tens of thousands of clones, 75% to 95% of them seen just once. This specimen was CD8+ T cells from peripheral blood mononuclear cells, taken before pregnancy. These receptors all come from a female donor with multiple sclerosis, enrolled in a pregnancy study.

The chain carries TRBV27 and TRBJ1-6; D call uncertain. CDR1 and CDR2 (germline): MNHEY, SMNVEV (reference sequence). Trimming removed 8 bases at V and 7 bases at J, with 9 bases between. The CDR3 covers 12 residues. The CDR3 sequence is CASGDLNSPLHF. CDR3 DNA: TGTGCCAGCGGAGACTTAAATTCACCCCTCCACTTT.

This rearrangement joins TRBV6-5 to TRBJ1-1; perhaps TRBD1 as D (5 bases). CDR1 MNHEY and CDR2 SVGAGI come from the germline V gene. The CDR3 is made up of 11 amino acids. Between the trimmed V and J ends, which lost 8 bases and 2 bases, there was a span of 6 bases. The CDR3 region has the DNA TGTGCCAGCCGGACAAACACTGAAGCTTTCTTT. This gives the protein CASRTNTEAFF.

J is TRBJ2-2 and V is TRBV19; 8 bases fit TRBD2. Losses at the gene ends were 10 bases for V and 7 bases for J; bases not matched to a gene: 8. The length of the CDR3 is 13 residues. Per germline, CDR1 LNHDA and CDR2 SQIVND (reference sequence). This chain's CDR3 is CATSLAGIGELFF. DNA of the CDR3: TGTGCCACCTCCTTAGCGGGGATCGGGGAGCTGTTTTTT.

In DNA form, the CDR3 reads TGTGCCAGCCTTGCGGGGGTCGAGCAGTTCTTC. It codes for CASLAGVEQFF. This chain joins TRBV6-1 and TRBJ2-1; 7 bases match TRBD2. Per germline, CDR1 MNHNS and CDR2 SASEGT. V was clipped by 8 bases and J by 10 bases; unmatched bases: 5. The CDR3 consists of 11 residues.

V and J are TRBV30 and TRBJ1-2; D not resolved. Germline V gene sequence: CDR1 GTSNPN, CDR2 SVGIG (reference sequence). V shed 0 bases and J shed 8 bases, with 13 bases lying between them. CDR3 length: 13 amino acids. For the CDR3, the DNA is TGTGCCTGGAGTGTACAGTCGGCAGCAGGCTACACCTTC. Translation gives CAWSVQSAAGYTF.

DNA for the CDR3: TGTGCCAGCAGCCCGAAAGGGAAGGACAGGCACTATGGCTACACCTTC. It codes for CASSPKGKDRHYGYTF. The rearrangement links TRBV21-1 to TRBJ1-2; the table assigns TRBD1, which was not confirmed against the DNA. TRBV21-1 is shown as a pseudogene. The CDR3 is 16 residues long.

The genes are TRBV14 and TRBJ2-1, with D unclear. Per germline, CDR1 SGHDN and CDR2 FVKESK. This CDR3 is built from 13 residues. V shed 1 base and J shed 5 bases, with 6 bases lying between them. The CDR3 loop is CASSQVLNNEQFF. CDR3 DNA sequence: TGTGCCAGCAGCCAAGTGCTAAACAATGAGCAGTTCTTC.

The CDR3 bases are TGTGCCAGCAGATTGGGGCTAGCGGGGGGCCCTGGGTACACAGATACGCAGTATTTT. Translation: CASRLGLAGGPGYTDTQYF. This chain joins TRBV27 and TRBJ2-3, with 11 bases matching TRBD2. The germline V gene encodes CDR1 MNHEY and CDR2 SMNVEV (reference sequence). This CDR3 is built from 19 residues. Losses at the gene ends were 6 bases for V and 2 bases for J; bases not matched to a gene: 16.

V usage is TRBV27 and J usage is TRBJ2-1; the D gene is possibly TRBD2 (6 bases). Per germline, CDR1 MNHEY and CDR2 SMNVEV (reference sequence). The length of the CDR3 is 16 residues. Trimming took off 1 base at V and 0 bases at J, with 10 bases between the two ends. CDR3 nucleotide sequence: TGTGCCAGCAGTTTATTAACCGGGGGCTCCTACAATGAGCAGTTCTTC. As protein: CASSLLTGGSYNEQFF.

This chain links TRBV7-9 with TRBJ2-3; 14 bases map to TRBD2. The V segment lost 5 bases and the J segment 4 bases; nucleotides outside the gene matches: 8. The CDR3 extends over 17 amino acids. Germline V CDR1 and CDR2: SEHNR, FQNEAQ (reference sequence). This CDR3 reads CASSPWGLAGEPDTQYF. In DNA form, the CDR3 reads TGTGCCAGCAGCCCATGGGGACTAGCGGGGGAGCCAGATACGCAGTATTTT.

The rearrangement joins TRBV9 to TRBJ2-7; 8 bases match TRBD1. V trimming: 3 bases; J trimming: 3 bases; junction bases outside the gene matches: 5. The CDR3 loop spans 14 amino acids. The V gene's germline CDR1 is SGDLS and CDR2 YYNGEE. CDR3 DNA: TGTGCCAGCAGCGAGGGGGACAGGATCTACGAGCAGTACTTC. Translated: CASSEGDRIYEQYF. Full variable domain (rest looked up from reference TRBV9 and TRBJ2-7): DSGVTQTPKHLITATGQRVTLRCSPRSGDLSVYWYQQSLDQGLQFLIQYYNGEERAKGNILERFSAQQFPDLHSELNLSSLELGDSALYFCASSEGDRIYEQYFGPGTRLTVT.

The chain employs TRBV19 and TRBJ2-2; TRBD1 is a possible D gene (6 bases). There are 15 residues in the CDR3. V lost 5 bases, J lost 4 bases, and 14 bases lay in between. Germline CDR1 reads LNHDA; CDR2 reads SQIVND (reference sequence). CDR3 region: CASSGWDIPTGELFF. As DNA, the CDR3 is TGTGCCAGTAGTGGCTGGGACATACCCACCGGGGAGCTGTTTTTT.

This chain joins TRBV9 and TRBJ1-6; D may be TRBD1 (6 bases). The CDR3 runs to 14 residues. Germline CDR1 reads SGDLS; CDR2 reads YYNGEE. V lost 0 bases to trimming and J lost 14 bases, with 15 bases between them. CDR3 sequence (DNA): TGTGCCAGCAGCGTAGGGGACACCGGTTTGACCCTCCACTTT. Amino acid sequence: CASSVGDTGLTLHF.

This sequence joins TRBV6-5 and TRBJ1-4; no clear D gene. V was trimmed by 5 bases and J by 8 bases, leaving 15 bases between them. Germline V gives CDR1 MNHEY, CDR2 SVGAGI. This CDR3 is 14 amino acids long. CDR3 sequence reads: CASSPNSGSEKLFF. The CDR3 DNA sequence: TGTGCCAGCAGTCCTAACAGTGGATCCGAAAAACTGTTTTTT.

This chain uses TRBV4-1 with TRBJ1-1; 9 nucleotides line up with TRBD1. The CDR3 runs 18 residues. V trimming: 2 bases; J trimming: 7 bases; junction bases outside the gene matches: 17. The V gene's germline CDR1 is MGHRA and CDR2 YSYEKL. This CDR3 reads CASSQRFGGQGPGIEAFF. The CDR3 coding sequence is TGCGCCAGCAGCCAACGATTCGGAGGACAGGGGCCCGGTATTGAAGCTTTCTTT.

CDR3 protein: CASSEHLLAVSYEQYF. As DNA, the CDR3 is TGTGCCAGCAGTGAGCATTTACTAGCGGTCAGCTACGAGCAGTACTTC. The J gene is TRBJ2-7, the V gene TRBV2; TRBD2 aligns across 8 bases. Germline V CDR1 and CDR2: SNHLY, FYNNEI. There are 16 residues in the CDR3. Trimming took 3 bases from V and 3 from J; bases not matched to a gene: 10.

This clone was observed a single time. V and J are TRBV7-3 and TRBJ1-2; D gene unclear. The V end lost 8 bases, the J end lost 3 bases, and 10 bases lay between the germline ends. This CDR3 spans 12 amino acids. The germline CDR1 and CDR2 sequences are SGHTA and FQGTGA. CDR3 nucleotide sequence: TGTGCCAGCTGGAGTTTTGACTATGGCTACACCTTC. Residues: CASWSFDYGYTF.

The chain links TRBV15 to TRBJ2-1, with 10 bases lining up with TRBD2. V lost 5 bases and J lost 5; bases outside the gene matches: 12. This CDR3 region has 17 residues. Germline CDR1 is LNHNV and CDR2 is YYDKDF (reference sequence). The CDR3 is CATSGPSLAGGDNEQFF. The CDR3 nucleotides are TGTGCCACCAGCGGTCCCTCCTTAGCGGGGGGCGACAATGAGCAGTTCTTC.

CDR3 loop: CASRAVSYEQYF. The CDR3 region has the DNA TGTGCCAGCAGGGCGGTCTCCTACGAGCAGTACTTC. J is TRBJ2-7 and V is TRBV2; no reliable D call. With 6 bases removed from V and 0 bases from J, the gap between germline ends came to 6 bases. Germline-derived CDR1 and CDR2 are SNHLY and FYNNEI. This CDR3 contains 12 residues.

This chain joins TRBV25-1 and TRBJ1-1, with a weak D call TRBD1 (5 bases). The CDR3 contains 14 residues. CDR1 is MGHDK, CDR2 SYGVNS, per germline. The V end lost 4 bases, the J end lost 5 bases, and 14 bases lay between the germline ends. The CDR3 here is CASSGPGGTTEAFF. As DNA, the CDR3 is TGTGCCAGCAGTGGACCGGGGGGTACAACTGAAGCTTTCTTT. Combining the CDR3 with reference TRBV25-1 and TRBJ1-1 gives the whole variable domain EADIYQTPRYLVIGTGKKITLECSQTMGHDKMYWYQQDPGMELHLIHYSYGVNSTEKGDLSSESTVSRIRTEHFPLTLESARPSHTSQYLCASSGPGGTTEAFFGQGTRLTVV.

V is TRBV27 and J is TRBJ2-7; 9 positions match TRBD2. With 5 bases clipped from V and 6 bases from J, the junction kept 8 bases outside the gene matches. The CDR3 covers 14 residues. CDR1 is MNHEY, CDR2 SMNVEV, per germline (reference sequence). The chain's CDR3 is CASSPGTSTVEQYF. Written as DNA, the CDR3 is TGTGCCAGCAGTCCAGGGACTAGCACGGTCGAGCAGTACTTC.

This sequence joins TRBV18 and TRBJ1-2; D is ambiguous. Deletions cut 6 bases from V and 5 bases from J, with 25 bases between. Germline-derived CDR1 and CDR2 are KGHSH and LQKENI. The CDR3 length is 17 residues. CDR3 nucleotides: TGTGCCAGCTCCGCAAACCGGGATATCCAAGTTGGGTATGGCTACACCTTC. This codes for CASSANRDIQVGYGYTF.

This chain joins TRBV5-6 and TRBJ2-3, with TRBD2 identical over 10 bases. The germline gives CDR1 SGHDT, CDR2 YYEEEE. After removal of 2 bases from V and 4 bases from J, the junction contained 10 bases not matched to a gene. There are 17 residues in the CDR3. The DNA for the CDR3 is TGTGCCAGCAGCTTCGGCAGCGGGGGGGCACCTTCAGATACGCAGTATTTT. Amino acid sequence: CASSFGSGGAPSDTQYF.

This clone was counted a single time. The CDR3 loop is CASSLTGITGELFF. The CDR3 DNA reads TGTGCCAGTAGTTTGACAGGGATCACCGGGGAGCTGTTTTTT. This chain links TRBV19 with TRBJ2-2; 7 bases are shared with TRBD1. After removal of 5 bases from V and 4 bases from J, the junction contained 4 bases not matched to a gene. The CDR3 covers 14 residues. Germline values: CDR1 LNHDA, CDR2 SQIVND (reference sequence).

CDR3 DNA: TGTGCCAGCAAGGCTGTGACAGGGACCTACAATGAGCAGTTCTTC. Protein product: CASKAVTGTYNEQFF. The V gene is TRBV2, the J gene TRBJ2-1, with 7 nucleotides matching TRBD1. V dropped 7 bases and J dropped 2; count of bases not matched to a gene: 8. This CDR3 has 15 residues. In germline, CDR1 is SNHLY, CDR2 FYNNEI.

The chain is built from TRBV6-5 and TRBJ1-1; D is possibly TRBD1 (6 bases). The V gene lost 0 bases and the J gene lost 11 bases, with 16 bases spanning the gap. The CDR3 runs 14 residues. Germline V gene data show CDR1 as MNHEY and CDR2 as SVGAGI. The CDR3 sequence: CASSYSIQGGWAFF. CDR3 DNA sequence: TGTGCCAGCAGTTACTCGATACAGGGTGGTTGGGCTTTCTTT.